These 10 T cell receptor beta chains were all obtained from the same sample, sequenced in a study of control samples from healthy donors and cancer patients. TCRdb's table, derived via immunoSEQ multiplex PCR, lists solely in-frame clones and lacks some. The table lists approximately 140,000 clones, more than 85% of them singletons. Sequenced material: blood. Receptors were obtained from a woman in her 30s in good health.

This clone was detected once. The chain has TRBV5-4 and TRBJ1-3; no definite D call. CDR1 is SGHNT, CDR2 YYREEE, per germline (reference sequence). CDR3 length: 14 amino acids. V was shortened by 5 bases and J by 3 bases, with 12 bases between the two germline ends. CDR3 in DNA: TGTGCCAGCAGTAACAACTTCGTTGGAAACACCATATATTTT. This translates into CASSNNFVGNTIYF.

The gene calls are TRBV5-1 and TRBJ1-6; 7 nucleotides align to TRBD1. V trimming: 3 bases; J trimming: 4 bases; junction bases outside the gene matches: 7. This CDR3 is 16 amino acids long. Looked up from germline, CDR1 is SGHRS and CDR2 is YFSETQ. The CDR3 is CASSSEGAGYNSPLHF. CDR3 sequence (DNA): TGCGCCAGCAGCTCTGAGGGGGCCGGTTATAATTCACCCCTCCACTTT.

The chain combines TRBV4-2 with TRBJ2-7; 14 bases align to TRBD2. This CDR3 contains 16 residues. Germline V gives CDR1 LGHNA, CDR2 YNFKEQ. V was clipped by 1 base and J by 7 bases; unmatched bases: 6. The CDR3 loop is CASSQGLAGGPREQYF. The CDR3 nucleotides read TGTGCCAGCAGCCAAGGACTAGCGGGAGGGCCGAGGGAGCAGTACTTC.

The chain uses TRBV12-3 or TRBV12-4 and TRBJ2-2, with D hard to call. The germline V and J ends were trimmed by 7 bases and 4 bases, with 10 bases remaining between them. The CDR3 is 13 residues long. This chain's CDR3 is CASTPSGTGELFF. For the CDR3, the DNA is TGTGCCAGCACCCCATCGGGCACCGGGGAGCTGTTTTTT.

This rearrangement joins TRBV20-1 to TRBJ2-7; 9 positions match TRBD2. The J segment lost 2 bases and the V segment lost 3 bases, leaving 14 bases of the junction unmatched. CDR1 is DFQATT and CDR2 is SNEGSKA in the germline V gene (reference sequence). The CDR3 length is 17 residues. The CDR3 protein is CSASDADSGRPPYEQYF. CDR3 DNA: TGCAGTGCTAGTGACGCCGATAGCGGGAGACCCCCCTACGAGCAGTACTTC.

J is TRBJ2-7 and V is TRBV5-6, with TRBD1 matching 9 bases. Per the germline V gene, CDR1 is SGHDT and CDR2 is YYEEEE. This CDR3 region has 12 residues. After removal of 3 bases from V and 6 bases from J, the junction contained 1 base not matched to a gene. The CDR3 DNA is TGTGCCAGCAGCTCGACAGGGGGCGAGCAGTACTTC. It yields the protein CASSSTGGEQYF. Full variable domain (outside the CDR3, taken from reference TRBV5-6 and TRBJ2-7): DAGVTQSPTHLIKTRGQQVTLRCSPKSGHDTVSWYQQALGQGPQFIFQYYEEEERQRGNFPDRFSGHQFPNYSSELNVNALLLGDSALYLCASSSTGGEQYFGPGTRLTVT.

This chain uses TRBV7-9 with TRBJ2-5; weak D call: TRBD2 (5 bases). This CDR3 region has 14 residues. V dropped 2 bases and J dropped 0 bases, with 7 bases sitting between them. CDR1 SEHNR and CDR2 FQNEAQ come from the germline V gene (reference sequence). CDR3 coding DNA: TGTGCCAGCAGCTTAAGGCGGGACCAAGAGACCCAGTACTTC. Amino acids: CASSLRRDQETQYF.

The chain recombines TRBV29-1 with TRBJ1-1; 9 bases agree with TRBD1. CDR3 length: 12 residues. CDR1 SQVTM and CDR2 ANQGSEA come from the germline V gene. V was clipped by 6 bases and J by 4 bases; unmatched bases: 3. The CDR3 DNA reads TGCAGCGTGGACAGGGGAGTCACTGAAGCTTTCTTT. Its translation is CSVDRGVTEAFF.

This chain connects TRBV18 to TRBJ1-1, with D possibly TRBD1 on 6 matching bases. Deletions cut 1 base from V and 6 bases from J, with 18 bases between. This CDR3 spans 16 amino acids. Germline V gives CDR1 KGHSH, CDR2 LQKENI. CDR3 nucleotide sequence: TGTGCCAGCTCACCACGGACAGCAGGGACAATCCCTGAAGCTTTCTTT. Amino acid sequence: CASSPRTAGTIPEAFF.

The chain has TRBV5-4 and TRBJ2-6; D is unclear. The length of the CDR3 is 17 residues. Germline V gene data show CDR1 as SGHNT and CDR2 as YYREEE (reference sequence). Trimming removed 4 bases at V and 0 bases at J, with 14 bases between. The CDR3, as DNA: TGTGCCAGCAGCCCCTCAGGTCCGGCCTCTGGGGCCAACGTCCTGACTTTC. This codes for CASSPSGPASGANVLTF.